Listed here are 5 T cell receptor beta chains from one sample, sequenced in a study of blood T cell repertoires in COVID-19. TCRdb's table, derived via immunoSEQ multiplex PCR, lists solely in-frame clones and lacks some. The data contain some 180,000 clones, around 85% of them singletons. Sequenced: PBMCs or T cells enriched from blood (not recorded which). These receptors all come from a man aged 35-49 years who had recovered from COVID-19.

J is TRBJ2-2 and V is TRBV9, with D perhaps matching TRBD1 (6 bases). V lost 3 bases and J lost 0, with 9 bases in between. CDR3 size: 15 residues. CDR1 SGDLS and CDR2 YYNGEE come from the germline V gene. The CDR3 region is CASSAGQTNTGELFF. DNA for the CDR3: TGTGCCAGCAGCGCCGGACAGACGAACACCGGGGAGCTGTTTTTT.

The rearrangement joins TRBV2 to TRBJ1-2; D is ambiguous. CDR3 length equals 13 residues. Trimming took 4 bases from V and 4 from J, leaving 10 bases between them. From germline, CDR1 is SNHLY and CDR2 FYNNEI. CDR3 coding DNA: TGTGCCAGCAGTGGTCCGGAGCTCTATGGCTACACCTTC. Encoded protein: CASSGPELYGYTF. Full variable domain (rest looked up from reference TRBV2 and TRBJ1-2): EPEVTQTPSHQVTQMGQEVILRCVPISNHLYFYWYRQILGQKVEFLVSFYNNEISEKSEIFDDQFSVERPDGSNFTLKIRSTKLEDSAMYFCASSGPELYGYTFGSGTRLTVV.

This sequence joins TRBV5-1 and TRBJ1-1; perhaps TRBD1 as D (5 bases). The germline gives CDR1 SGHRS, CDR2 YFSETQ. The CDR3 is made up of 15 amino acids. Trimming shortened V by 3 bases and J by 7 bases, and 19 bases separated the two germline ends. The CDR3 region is CASSSGVTVANEAFF. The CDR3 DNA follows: TGCGCCAGCAGCTCCGGAGTGACAGTGGCGAATGAAGCTTTCTTT.

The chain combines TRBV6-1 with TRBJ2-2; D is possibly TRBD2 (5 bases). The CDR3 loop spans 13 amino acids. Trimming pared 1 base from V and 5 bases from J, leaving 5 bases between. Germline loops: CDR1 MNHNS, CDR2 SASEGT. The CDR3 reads CASSEVATGELFF. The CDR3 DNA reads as TGTGCCAGCAGTGAAGTAGCGACCGGGGAGCTGTTTTTT.

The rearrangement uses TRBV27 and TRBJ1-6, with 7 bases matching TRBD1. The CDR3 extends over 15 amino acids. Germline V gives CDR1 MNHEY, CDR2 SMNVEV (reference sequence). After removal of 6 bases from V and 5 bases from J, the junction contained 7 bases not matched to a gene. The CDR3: CASSQRGQNNSPLHF. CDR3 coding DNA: TGTGCCAGCAGCCAACGGGGACAGAATAATTCACCCCTCCACTTT.